These T cell receptor beta chains were read from a single sample in a study of beta chain features in type 1 diabetes. Measured with immunoSEQ multiplex PCR; TCRdb has only the in-frame clones, and not every one. The data contain about 330,000 clones, roughly 9.6% of them singletons. The sample comprised naive CD4+ T cells from blood. The source is a woman aged 25 to 39 in good health. Each CDR3 is given with its conserved first and last residue. The order of the fields is V gene, J gene, clone size, D gene, CDR3 DNA, CDR3 protein. D genes are given only for firm matches. Some rows have no size entry. The others give once, few or many, or a class for an expanded clone.

TRBV27	TRBJ2-7	-	-	TGTGCCAGCAGTTTGGGGGACTCCTACGAGCAATACTTC	CASSLGDSYEQYF
TRBV28	TRBJ2-4	-	-	TGTGCCAGCAGTCCCCCGGGTCTAGCCAAAAACATTCAGTACTTC	CASSPPGLAKNIQYF
TRBV29-1	TRBJ2-1	few	TRBD1	TGCAGCGCAATACCACCAGGGGGCCCCTACAATGAGCAGTTCTTC	CSAIPPGGPYNEQFF
TRBV25-1	TRBJ2-5	few	TRBD1	TGTGCCAGCAGTGATCTGGGACAGCCTCAAGGAGAGACCCAGTACTTC	CASSDLGQPQGETQYF
TRBV30	TRBJ2-1	many	-	TGTGCCTGGACGGCAGGGCATCATGAGCAGTTCTTC	CAWTAGHHEQFF
TRBV29-1	TRBJ2-7	many	TRBD2	TGCAGCGTTGAGGGGCTAGCGGAGAGCTACGAGCAGTACTTC	CSVEGLAESYEQYF
TRBV6-1	TRBJ2-7	-	-	TGTGCCAGCAGTGAAGAAGCGTCCTACGAGCAGTACTTC	CASSEEASYEQYF
TRBV6-6	TRBJ1-3	few	-	TGTGCCAGCATCACGTCCGGAGGGTCTGGAAACACCATATATTTT	CASITSGGSGNTIYF
TRBV28	TRBJ2-3	few	TRBD1	TGTGCCAGCCAAACGGGACAGGACACAGATACGCAGTATTTT	CASQTGQDTDTQYF
TRBV5-4	TRBJ2-1	-	TRBD1	TGTGCCAGCAGTCGCGGCGGACAGGAGTACAATGAGCAGTTCTTC	CASSRGGQEYNEQFF
TRBV5-1	TRBJ2-5	few	-	TGCGCCAGCAGCTTGATCACAGGGTGGCAAGAGACCCAGTACTTC	CASSLITGWQETQYF
TRBV2	TRBJ2-1	-	-	TGTGCCAGCAGTGAAGGGCTAGCCGGGTCGTATGAGCAGTTCTTC	CASSEGLAGSYEQFF
TRBV28	TRBJ2-3	-	TRBD2	TGTGCCAGCAGTCCCCCACTGGGTAGCGGGGACACAGATACGCAGTATTTT	CASSPPLGSGDTDTQYF
TRBV11-3	TRBJ2-3	-	-	TGTGCCAGCAGCTTAGGGACTACCCGCACAGATACGCAGTATTTT	CASSLGTTRTDTQYF
TRBV6-6	TRBJ1-5	few	TRBD1	TGTGCCAGCAGATACTCTGACAGGGGGATCAATCAGCCCCAGCATTTT	CASRYSDRGINQPQHF
TRBV11-2	TRBJ2-1	few	TRBD2	TGTGCCAGCAGCTTTAAGCGAGGTAGCGGGAGGGCCTGGTACAATGAGCAGTTCTTC	CASSFKRGSGRAWYNEQFF
TRBV27	TRBJ1-2	few	TRBD1	TGTGCCAGCAGTCAGACAGGGGGCGCCCACTATGGCTACACCTTC	CASSQTGGAHYGYTF
TRBV5-1	TRBJ2-1	few	-	TGCGCCAGCAGCCCTAACCGGGGCTACAATGAGCAGTTCTTC	CASSPNRGYNEQFF